One TCR beta chain is described in this entry. The CDR3 runs 18 residues. The J segment lost 0 bases and the V segment lost 8 bases, leaving 17 bases of the junction unmatched. CDR1 and CDR2 from the germline V gene are SNHLY and FYNNEI. This sample is part of a study of CD8 T cells in Susac syndrome. An input of about 0.5 to 1 ug of RNA was subjected to reverse transcription using random hexamers. TCR beta CDR3 was amplified by immunoSEQ multiplex PCR. This amplification extended across 54 Vbeta and 13 Jbeta segments. One entry per CDR3 protein results from TCRdb running MiXCR on the immunoSEQ multiplex PCR reads. In the table there are 100,000 to 150,000 distinct CDR3 sequences, around 94% of which are singletons.

This chain uses TRBV2 with TRBJ2-7; 9 positions match TRBD2. The receptor comes from a human donor in good health. The sample taken for sequencing was CD4+ T cells from PBMCs. CDR3: CASLEFTSGREDSYEQYF. The CDR3 DNA follows: TGTGCCAGCCTTGAGTTTACTAGCGGGCGGGAAGACTCCTACGAGCAGTACTTC.